The 30 T cell receptor beta chains presented below share a single source sample, sequenced in a study of blood T cell repertoires in COVID-19. The repertoire was sequenced with immunoSEQ multiplex PCR; TCRdb's copy has only in-frame clones and lacks some. Of a few hundred thousand clones listed, 80% to 90% are singletons. The sequenced sample was peripheral blood. These receptors were obtained from a man aged 30 to 45 with acute or convalescent COVID-19.

The chain employs TRBV9 and TRBJ2-3; 9 bases map to TRBD2. The CDR3 contains 15 residues. V was pared by 2 bases and J by 4 bases, with 5 bases of the junction left unmatched. Germline V gene lookup returns CDR1 SGDLS and CDR2 YYNGEE. DNA for the CDR3: TGTGCCAGCAGCGTTCTAGCGGGGAGCTCAGATACGCAGTATTTT. It codes for CASSVLAGSSDTQYF.

The V and J genes are TRBV7-2 and TRBJ1-2, with D perhaps TRBD1 (6 bases). The CDR3 length is 14 residues. V lost 5 bases, J lost 4 bases, and 14 bases lay in between. Germline CDR1 SGHTA, CDR2 FQGNSA. The CDR3 loop reads CASSQRTAIYGYTF. CDR3 nucleotide sequence: TGTGCCAGCAGCCAGAGGACAGCGATCTATGGCTACACCTTC. Using reference TRBV7-2 and TRBJ1-2 for the parts outside the CDR3, the full variable domain is GAGVSQSPSNKVTEKGKDVELRCDPISGHTALYWYRQSLGQGLEFLIYFQGNSAPDKSGLPSDRFSAERTGGSVSTLTIQRTQQEDSAVYLCASSQRTAIYGYTFGSGTRLTVV.

The rearrangement links TRBV6-5 to TRBJ1-5; D not resolved. The CDR3 is made up of 13 amino acids. From germline, CDR1 is MNHEY and CDR2 SVGAGI. V was trimmed by 5 bases and J by 4 bases, leaving 9 bases between them. The CDR3: CASSRDGNQPQHF. In nucleotides, the CDR3 is TGTGCCAGCAGTCGAGACGGGAATCAGCCCCAGCATTTT.

The CDR3 loop is CASSISGYNSPLHF. DNA for the CDR3: TGTGCCAGTAGTATATCGGGGTATAATTCACCCCTCCACTTT. The V and J genes are TRBV19 and TRBJ1-6; D remains unclear. The V end was cut by 2 bases, the J end by 4 bases, with 6 bases between. Germline loops: CDR1 LNHDA, CDR2 SQIVND (reference sequence). The CDR3 is made up of 14 amino acids.

Remarks on this clone: At one end the junction does not follow the germline gene, possibly because of a read error. The chain is built from TRBV7-7 and TRBJ2-5, with unresolved D. Germline CDR1 SSHAT, CDR2 FNYEAQ (reference sequence). The CDR3 is 14 amino acids. Written as DNA, the CDR3 is TGTGCTAGCAGCTTATCGGGTTACCAAGAGACCCAGTACTTC. This encodes CASSLSGYQETQYF. The variable domain in full, completed from reference TRBV7-7 and TRBJ2-5, reads GAGVSQSPRYKVTKRGQDVTLRCDPISSHATLYWYQQALGQGPEFLTYFNYEAQPDKSGLPSDRFSAERPEGSISTLTIQRTEQRDSAMYRCASSLSGYQETQYFGPGTRLLVL.

Points on this clone: Other DNA sequences in the sample encode the same CDR3. The chain combines TRBV12-3 or TRBV12-4 with TRBJ1-5, with a tentative D call TRBD1 (6 bases). The CDR3 extends over 13 amino acids. Deletions cut 6 bases from V and 4 bases from J, with 10 bases between. This CDR3 reads CASSYRVNQPQHF. As DNA, the CDR3 is TGTGCCAGCAGCTACAGGGTGAATCAGCCCCAGCATTTT.

The table lists this clone with a count of one. V and J are TRBV5-4 and TRBJ1-2, with D possibly being TRBD1 (6 bases). Trimming cost V 0 bases and J 0 bases, with 9 bases left between them. The CDR3 has 15 residues. Germline values: CDR1 SGHNT, CDR2 YYREEE (reference sequence). In DNA form, the CDR3 reads TGTGCCAGCAGCTTGGCCAGGGGAACTAACTATGGCTACACCTTC. The encoded protein is CASSLARGTNYGYTF.

This rearrangement joins TRBV3-1 (or the pseudogene TRBV3-2) to TRBJ2-3; a possible D gene is TRBD2 (6 bases). The CDR3 runs 14 residues. Per the germline V gene, CDR1 is LGHDT and CDR2 is YNNKEL (reference sequence). V lost 4 bases, J lost 12 bases, and 20 bases lay in between. CDR3 DNA: TGTGCCAGCAGCCTGGGACTTAATATAATAACTCAGTATTTT. Translating gives CASSLGLNIITQYF.

V is TRBV19 and J is TRBJ1-1; D is possibly TRBD1 (6 bases). The CDR3 is made up of 12 amino acids. Trimming removed 4 bases at V and 9 bases at J, with 12 bases between. The germline V gene encodes CDR1 LNHDA and CDR2 SQIVND (reference sequence). The CDR3 region is CASSTGQRQAFF. CDR3 sequence (DNA): TGTGCCAGTAGTACCGGACAGCGTCAAGCTTTCTTT.

This clone was counted a few times. This sequence joins TRBV12-5 and TRBJ2-7; weak D call: TRBD1 (6 bases). The length of the CDR3 is 16 residues. With 0 bases removed from V and 2 bases from J, the gap between germline ends came to 14 bases. From germline, CDR1 is LGHNT and CDR2 FRNRAP. The CDR3 region is CASGLVVRDMPYEQYF. The CDR3 bases are TGTGCTAGTGGTTTGGTAGTAAGGGACATGCCCTACGAGCAGTACTTC. The full variable domain, its missing parts supplied by reference TRBV12-5 and TRBJ2-7, is DARVTQTPRHKVTEMGQEVTMRCQPILGHNTVFWYRQTMMQGLELLAYFRNRAPLDDSGMPKDRFSAEMPDATLATLKIQPSEPRDSAVYFCASGLVVRDMPYEQYFGPGTRLTVT.

This clone was detected only a few times. V and J are TRBV6-2 or TRBV6-3 and TRBJ1-5, with 10 positions matching TRBD1. Trimming at V came to 2 bases and at J to 2 bases, leaving 0 bases not matched to a gene. CDR1 is MNHEY and CDR2 is SVGEGT in the germline V gene. The CDR3 is made up of 15 amino acids. CDR3: CASSYGTGGNQPQHF. CDR3 coding DNA: TGTGCCAGCAGTTACGGGACAGGGGGCAATCAGCCCCAGCATTTT.

As for this clone: The junction shows a germline mismatch at one end, possibly a read error. The rearrangement uses TRBV12-3 or TRBV12-4 and TRBJ2-7; D possibly corresponds to TRBD2 (7 bases). The CDR3 runs 13 residues. This CDR3 is CASSFGGAYGQYF. DNA for the CDR3: TGTGCCAGCAGTTTTGGGGGGGCCTACGGGCAGTACTTC.

V and J are TRBV24-1 and TRBJ1-2; D call uncertain. Per germline, CDR1 KGHDR and CDR2 SFDVKD. V lost 2 bases and J 0 bases, leaving 3 bases between the germline ends. This CDR3 contains 13 residues. CDR3 sequence (DNA): TGTGCCACCAGTGATTCGGCTAACTATGGCTACACCTTC. This codes for CATSDSANYGYTF.

The genes are TRBV13 and TRBJ2-2; maybe TRBD2 (6 bases). The CDR3 has 16 amino acids. Germline CDR1 reads PRHDT; CDR2 reads FYEKMQ (reference sequence). The V and J ends lost 5 bases and 4 bases respectively, with 17 bases between them. In nucleotides, the CDR3 is TGTGCCAGCAGCCCCCCCGTTGTGGGGGGCACCGGGGAGCTGTTTTTT. Translating it yields CASSPPVVGGTGELFF.

This chain links TRBV5-1 with TRBJ1-1; D may be TRBD1 (5 bases). The CDR3 is 14 residues long. V gave up 4 bases and J gave up 4 bases, with 14 bases separating them. Germline V gene lookup returns CDR1 SGHRS and CDR2 YFSETQ. CDR3 loop: CASSPWGLGTEAFF. The CDR3 nucleotides are TGCGCCAGCAGCCCTTGGGGCCTGGGCACTGAAGCTTTCTTT.

The genes are TRBV6-1 and TRBJ1-5, with D possibly matching TRBD1 (6 bases). The germline V gene encodes CDR1 MNHNS and CDR2 SASEGT. Trimming stripped 2 bases from V and 5 bases from J, with 13 bases between. The length of the CDR3 is 15 residues. This CDR3 is CASSEIPGHHQPQHF. The CDR3 DNA sequence: TGTGCCAGCAGTGAAATTCCGGGACACCATCAGCCCCAGCATTTT.

The J gene is TRBJ1-1, the V gene TRBV24-1; 7 bases are shared with TRBD1. Per the germline V gene, CDR1 is KGHDR and CDR2 is SFDVKD. Trimming took 3 bases from V and 3 from J; bases not matched to a gene: 6. The CDR3 covers 15 residues. The CDR3 DNA is TGTGCCACCAGTGATAGCCGAAGGGGGCACACTGAAGCTTTCTTT. Amino acid sequence: CATSDSRRGHTEAFF.

The V call is TRBV7-9, the J call TRBJ2-3; no clear D. The CDR3 spans 14 residues. CDR1 and CDR2 (germline): SEHNR, FQNEAQ (reference sequence). V gave up 3 bases and J gave up 1 base, with 8 bases separating them. The CDR3 loop reads CASSFSFGTDTQYF. The CDR3 DNA reads as TGTGCCAGCAGCTTTTCTTTTGGCACAGATACGCAGTATTTT.

Comment on this clone: At the DNA level, this CDR3 is encoded by other sequences in the same sample as well. The chain links TRBV9 to TRBJ1-3; TRBD1 might be the D (5 bases). CDR1 and CDR2 from the germline V gene are SGDLS and YYNGEE. The V gene lost 0 bases and the J gene lost 2 bases, with 9 bases spanning the gap. The CDR3 runs 15 residues. In DNA, the CDR3 is TGTGCCAGCAGCGTAGGGGGGGTCGCTGGAAACACCATATATTTT. It codes for CASSVGGVAGNTIYF.

The chain has TRBV12-3 or TRBV12-4 and TRBJ1-2; D may be TRBD1 (6 bases). V lost 6 bases to trimming and J lost 4 bases, with 9 bases between them. This CDR3 contains 12 residues. In DNA, the CDR3 is TGTGCCAGCAGCAACAGGGTCTATGGCTACACCTTC. It yields the protein CASSNRVYGYTF.

The chain combines TRBV5-1 with TRBJ2-7; 10 bases fit TRBD1. Germline V lookup: CDR1 SGHRS, CDR2 YFSETQ. CDR3 length: 15 amino acids. With 0 bases clipped from V and 4 bases from J, the junction kept 4 bases outside the gene matches. The CDR3: CASSLEGQGLYEQYF. CDR3 sequence (DNA): TGCGCCAGCAGCTTGGAGGGACAGGGGTTGTACGAGCAGTACTTC.

The chain couples TRBV19 to TRBJ2-1; TRBD1 agrees at 8 bases. CDR3 length: 16 residues. Trimming at V came to 2 bases and at J to 5 bases, leaving 8 bases not matched to a gene. Germline CDR1 and CDR2: LNHDA and SQIVND (reference sequence). CDR3 bases: TGTGCCAGTAGTATAAGAGGACAGGGAAAGAACAATGAGCAGTTCTTC. It is translated as CASSIRGQGKNNEQFF.

The gene calls are TRBV5-1 and TRBJ2-3; D call uncertain. Trimming stripped 4 bases from V and 4 bases from J, with 16 bases between. Germline assignment: CDR1 SGHRS and CDR2 YFSETQ. The CDR3 consists of 15 residues. The CDR3, as DNA: TGCGCCAGCAGCCCCCAGCCCACCCAGGCAGATACGCAGTATTTT. Amino acid sequence: CASSPQPTQADTQYF.

This clone has only one observation. This chain links TRBV19 with TRBJ2-7; tentative D call: TRBD1 (6 bases). There are 19 residues in the CDR3. CDR1 and CDR2 from the germline V gene are LNHDA and SQIVND (reference sequence). The V gene lost 9 bases and the J gene lost 1 base, with 31 bases spanning the gap. As DNA, the CDR3 is TGTGCCAGCCTAAGATCCTTCCCGTCCGGGACAAGAGGATCCTACGAGCAGTACTTC. Protein sequence: CASLRSFPSGTRGSYEQYF.

The V call is TRBV28, the J call TRBJ2-4; possibly TRBD2 for D (5 bases). The germline gives CDR1 MDHEN, CDR2 SYDVKM. CDR3 size: 13 residues. V was clipped by 3 bases and J by 5 bases, with 8 bases between them. The CDR3 sequence: CASSFPGENIQYF. Written as DNA, the CDR3 is TGTGCCAGCAGTTTCCCCGGGGAAAACATTCAGTACTTC.

V gene TRBV7-9 combines with J gene TRBJ1-3; D not certain. From germline, CDR1 is SEHNR and CDR2 FQNEAQ (reference sequence). The CDR3 has 15 amino acids. Trimming took off 1 base at V and 2 bases at J, with 9 bases between the two ends. CDR3 residues: CASSLGAPPGNTIYF. The CDR3 DNA reads TGTGCCAGCAGCTTAGGAGCGCCTCCTGGAAACACCATATATTTT. Full variable domain (outside the CDR3, taken from reference TRBV7-9 and TRBJ1-3): DTGVSQNPRHKITKRGQNVTFRCDPISEHNRLYWYRQTLGQGPEFLTYFQNEAQLEKSRLLSDRFSAERPKGSFSTLEIQRTEQGDSAMYLCASSLGAPPGNTIYFGEGSWLTVV.

This clone has only a few counts. V usage is TRBV27 and J usage is TRBJ1-2; D call uncertain. The V gene lost 2 bases and the J gene lost 2 bases, with 9 bases spanning the gap. Germline V lookup: CDR1 MNHEY, CDR2 SMNVEV (reference sequence). The CDR3 is 14 residues long. The CDR3 spells CASSLGLRNYGYTF. CDR3 bases: TGTGCCAGCAGTTTAGGGCTACGAAACTATGGCTACACCTTC.

The chain is built from TRBV7-2 and TRBJ2-1, with D possibly TRBD2 on 5 matching bases. The V end was cut by 5 bases, the J end by 0 bases, with 11 bases between. The CDR3 spans 15 residues. Germline loops: CDR1 SGHTA, CDR2 FQGNSA. The DNA of the CDR3 is TGTGCCAGCAGCGGCGGGTGGTACTCCTACAATGAGCAGTTCTTC. Encoded protein: CASSGGWYSYNEQFF.

The gene calls are TRBV3-1 (or the pseudogene TRBV3-2) and TRBJ2-7; unclear D gene. This CDR3 region has 14 residues. The ends were cut back, 5 bases at V and 6 bases at J, with 17 bases in the middle. Germline lookup yields CDR1 LGHDT and CDR2 YNNKEL (reference sequence). CDR3 sequence reads: CASSGATTLSEQYF. Written as DNA, the CDR3 is TGTGCCAGCAGCGGAGCTACCACCTTAAGCGAGCAGTACTTC.

This chain links TRBV29-1 with TRBJ1-1, with 7 nucleotides matching TRBD1. This CDR3 comprises 10 residues. The germline V gene has CDR1 SQVTM and CDR2 ANQGSEA. After removal of 6 bases from V and 9 bases from J, the junction contained 4 bases not matched to a gene. The CDR3 reads CSVLDRQAFF. CDR3 coding DNA: TGCAGCGTACTGGACAGGCAAGCTTTCTTT.